There are many counts of the clone carrying this T cell receptor (beta chain). No antigen is known for it. This sample stems from a study of molecular identifiers for immune sequencing clone quantification. General study findings and limits: Reportedly, one cell's Jurkat TCR RNA was detected within 1,100,000 naive CD8 cells.

Naive CD8 T cell sorting was performed on the CD8+CD4-CCR7+CD45RA+ phenotype. The V and J ends lost 2 bases and 2 bases respectively, with 10 bases between them. The CDR3 spans 14 residues. Germline V gives CDR1 MNHNS, CDR2 SASEGT. TCR libraries were built in bulk with a published protocol and specific TCR primers. TCRdb reprocessed the PCR reads with MiXCR, giving one entry per CDR3 protein. Of 300,000 to 400,000 distinct CDR3 sequences listed, about a fifth were seen once; the top ten hold approximately 0.85%. This chain joins TRBV6-1 and TRBJ2-7; the D is unclear. This receptor was identified in a human donor in good health. Some libraries in this study had Jurkat cell RNA spiked in. The sample was naive CD8+ T cells from blood, with Jurkat cell RNA spiked in. Subset in this sample: FACS-sorted CD8+CD4-CCR7+CD45RA+ naive T cells. CDR3 in DNA: TGTGCCAGCAGTGAATGGCTAGAGACCTACGAGCAGTACTTC. Amino acids: CASSEWLETYEQYF.